Presented here are 26 T cell receptor beta chains from one specimen sequenced in a study of immune characterization of retroperitoneal liposarcoma. MiXCR, run by TCRdb on the PCR reads, gives a single entry per CDR3 protein. The data contain about 4,300 distinct CDR3 sequences, roughly 35% of them singletons. Sequenced input: tumor tissue. The receptors here all came from a male donor with retroperitoneal liposarcoma.

The sample holds many counts of this clonotype. The chain couples TRBV12-3 or TRBV12-4 to TRBJ2-6; possible D gene TRBD1, 6 bases. V lost 3 bases and J lost 8, with 11 bases in between. This CDR3 has 14 amino acids. The CDR3 nucleotides are TGTGCCAGCAGTTTGTCCGGGACACCCAACGTCCTGACTTTC. As protein: CASSLSGTPNVLTF.

The V call is TRBV6-1, the J call TRBJ2-1; D unresolved. The CDR3 is made up of 14 amino acids. Trimming took off 4 bases at V and 1 base at J, with 8 bases between the two ends. Germline V CDR1 and CDR2: MNHNS, SASEGT. For the CDR3, the DNA is TGTGCCAGCAGTGGAGATGAATCCTACAATGAGCAGTTCTTC. Amino acids: CASSGDESYNEQFF.

About this clonotype: One junction end does not reproduce the germline sequence, and a read error may be involved. The V and J genes are TRBV6-2 or TRBV6-3 and TRBJ2-1; 10 nucleotides match TRBD1. The DNA end favors TRBJ2-7, so the J call may be wrong. Germline V gene sequence: CDR1 MNHEY, CDR2 SVGEGT. The CDR3 consists of 15 residues. The CDR3 region has the DNA TGTGCCAGCACTTACGGGGGACAGGGGTCCTACGAGCAGTACTTC. Its translation: CASTYGGQGSYEQYF.

This sequence joins TRBV30 and TRBJ1-1, with unresolved D. Germline V gene data show CDR1 as GTSNPN and CDR2 as SVGIG (reference sequence). V lost 0 bases to trimming and J lost 4 bases, with 6 bases between them. CDR3 length: 12 amino acids. DNA of the CDR3: TGTGCCTGGAGTGTAGGCAGCACTGAAGCTTTCTTT. Its translation is CAWSVGSTEAFF.

The chain couples TRBV7-6 to TRBJ2-5, with 10 positions matching TRBD2. Trimming at V came to 5 bases and at J to 1 base, leaving 4 bases not matched to a gene. This CDR3 region has 15 residues. From germline, CDR1 is SGHVS and CDR2 FNYEAQ. The CDR3 here is CASSPQREGQETQYF. CDR3 in DNA: TGTGCCAGCAGCCCTCAGCGGGAGGGCCAAGAGACCCAGTACTTC.

There are many counts of this clonotype. With a much larger clone just one base away, this may be a read error. The genes are TRBV6-1 and TRBJ2-1, with TRBD1 matching over 9 bases. The CDR3 totals 15 residues. Germline CDR1 reads MNHNS; CDR2 reads SASEGT. Trimming at V came to 4 bases and at J to 12 bases, leaving 13 bases not matched to a gene. CDR3 nucleotide sequence: TGTGCCAGCAGTGCTTCGTGGACAGGGGCTATTCGGCAGTTCTTC. This codes for CASSASWTGAIRQFF.

The CDR3: CASSLAVSNEQFF. CDR3 bases: TGTGCCAGCAGTCTAGCGGTATCTAATGAGCAGTTCTTC. The chain combines TRBV5-4 with TRBJ2-1, with 7 bases fitting TRBD2. V was pared by 5 bases and J by 7 bases, with 6 bases of the junction left unmatched. The CDR3 spans 13 residues. Germline V lookup: CDR1 SGHNT, CDR2 YYREEE (reference sequence). The full variable domain, its missing parts supplied by reference TRBV5-4 and TRBJ2-1, is ETGVTQSPTHLIKTRGQQVTLRCSSQSGHNTVSWYQQALGQGPQFIFQYYREEENGRGNFPPRFSGLQFPNYSSELNVNALELDDSALYLCASSLAVSNEQFFGPGTRLTVL.

Judged by abundance, this clonotype is medium-sized. The chain recombines TRBV7-6 with TRBJ2-7; the D gene is possibly TRBD1 (5 bases). Germline lookup yields CDR1 SGHVS and CDR2 FNYEAQ. The CDR3 has 14 residues. Deletions cut 2 bases from V and 2 bases from J, with 10 bases between. CDR3 bases: TGTGCCAGCAGCTTACAGGCAGGGCCCTACGAGCAGTACTTC. Translated, it gives CASSLQAGPYEQYF.

This clonotype was recorded once. The chain joins TRBV11-3 to TRBJ2-1, with D unresolved. Between the trimmed V and J ends, which lost 5 bases and 4 bases, there was a span of 15 bases. The CDR3 extends over 15 amino acids. CDR1 is SGHNT and CDR2 is YENEEA in the germline V gene. The CDR3 nucleotides read TGTGCCAGCAGCCCTCGTTTAGCCGGTTACAATGAGCAGTTCTTC. The encoded protein is CASSPRLAGYNEQFF.

V usage is TRBV12-3 or TRBV12-4 and J usage is TRBJ2-5; no firm D call. The length of the CDR3 is 17 residues. The V end was cut by 0 bases, the J end by 4 bases, with 18 bases between. In nucleotides, the CDR3 is TGTGCCAGCAGTTTAGCGCTGGGTTACGGGCGTCGAGAGACCCAGTACTTC. It translates to CASSLALGYGRRETQYF.

V usage is TRBV6-1 and J usage is TRBJ2-1; 8 bases are a match to TRBD1. This CDR3 comprises 16 residues. The V gene end was trimmed by 5 bases and the J gene end by 9 bases; junction bases not matched to a gene: 15. CDR1 is MNHNS, CDR2 SASEGT, per germline. The CDR3 sequence is CASSPRAGQGAGEQFF. The CDR3 DNA reads TGTGCCAGCAGTCCCCGAGCAGGCCAGGGGGCGGGTGAGCAGTTCTTC.

This clonotype was recorded many times. The rearrangement links TRBV6-1 to TRBJ2-3; no clear D. Germline V lookup: CDR1 MNHNS, CDR2 SASEGT. This CDR3 is built from 14 residues. Trimming removed 6 bases at V and 4 bases at J, with 14 bases between. CDR3 loop: CASSRAPKSDTQYF. Here the CDR3 DNA reads TGTGCCAGCAGCCGCGCGCCGAAGTCAGATACGCAGTATTTT.

This clonotype showed up just a few times. This clone may be a read error of a much larger clone one base away. CDR3 DNA: TGTACCAGCACTACCGGGACAGTGTATGGCTACACCTTC. Its protein product is CTSTTGTVYGYTF. This sequence joins TRBV7-6 and TRBJ1-2; TRBD1 matches at 7 bases. Germline assignment: CDR1 SGHVS and CDR2 FNYEAQ. The CDR3 contains 13 residues.

This clonotype was picked up many times. The gene calls are TRBV6-1 and TRBJ2-2; TRBD1 agrees at 10 bases. The CDR3 is 19 residues long. V shed 5 bases and J 4 bases; nucleotides not matched to a gene: 16. The germline CDR1 and CDR2 sequences are MNHNS and SASEGT. Here the CDR3 reads CASSPTPLGQGFITGELFF. CDR3 coding DNA: TGTGCCAGCAGTCCTACCCCTTTGGGACAGGGGTTTATCACCGGGGAGCTGTTTTTT.

The rearrangement joins TRBV7-8 to TRBJ2-1, with unresolved D. The CDR3 spans 15 residues. Trimming cost V 0 bases and J 10 bases, with 16 bases left between them. Germline assignment: CDR1 SGHVS and CDR2 FQNEAQ. CDR3 in DNA: TGTGCCAGCAGCTTAGCTACCCCCGAGAAGGGCGAGCAGTTCTTC. Encoded protein: CASSLATPEKGEQFF.

This clonotype was counted ten times or more. This rearrangement joins TRBV6-1 to TRBJ2-7, with 9 nucleotides matching TRBD2. In germline, CDR1 is MNHNS, CDR2 SASEGT. Trimming at V came to 3 bases and at J to 3 bases, leaving 3 bases not matched to a gene. This CDR3 spans 14 amino acids. The CDR3 DNA is TGTGCCAGCAGTGAGGCGGGAGGGCACTACGAGCAGTACTTC. Encoded protein: CASSEAGGHYEQYF.

The CDR3 loop is CASSKTGIIDYEQYF. CDR3 nucleotides: TGTGCCAGCAGTAAAACCGGGATAATAGACTACGAGCAGTACTTC. The chain couples TRBV6-1 to TRBJ2-4; maybe TRBD2 (5 bases). The J call may not be correct, given that the DNA end is closer to TRBJ2-7. The CDR3 is 15 residues long. Germline CDR1 MNHNS, CDR2 SASEGT.

This sequence joins TRBV6-4 and TRBJ2-3; D not resolved. Looked up from germline, CDR1 is MRHNA and CDR2 is SNTAGT. The CDR3 spans 13 residues. Trimming removed 0 bases at V and 2 bases at J, with 3 bases between. The CDR3 DNA reads TGTGCCAGCAGTGACTCGACCACAGATACGCAGTATTTT. It is translated as CASSDSTTDTQYF.

This sequence joins TRBV9 and TRBJ2-1, with D maybe TRBD1 (6 bases). The J call may be wrong; the DNA end is better matched by TRBJ2-5. CDR1 is SGDLS, CDR2 YYNGEE, per germline. The CDR3 has 15 amino acids. CDR3 nucleotides: TGTGCCAGCAGCGTAGAATCAGGGGTACAAGAGACCCAGTACTTC. This encodes CASSVESGVQETQYF.

This clonotype was counted ten times or more. The J gene is TRBJ2-5, the V gene TRBV15; D not certain. Trimming pared 1 base from V and 3 bases from J, leaving 12 bases between. Germline CDR1 LNHNV, CDR2 YYDKDF (reference sequence). There are 15 residues in the CDR3. The CDR3 reads CATSRVAVSKETQYF. CDR3 sequence (DNA): TGTGCCACCAGCAGAGTCGCAGTAAGCAAAGAGACCCAGTACTTC.

J is TRBJ2-1 and V is TRBV7-2, with D perhaps matching TRBD2 (6 bases). Per the germline V gene, CDR1 is SGHTA and CDR2 is FQGNSA. CDR3 length: 14 amino acids. Trimming pared 7 bases from V and 10 bases from J, leaving 20 bases between. This CDR3 is CASTPGGASYEQFF. The CDR3 DNA reads TGTGCCAGCACCCCGGGCGGGGCGTCCTACGAGCAGTTCTTC. Drawing the rest from reference TRBV7-2 and TRBJ2-1, the complete variable domain is GAGVSQSPSNKVTEKGKDVELRCDPISGHTALYWYRQSLGQGLEFLIYFQGNSAPDKSGLPSDRFSAERTGGSVSTLTIQRTQQEDSAVYLCASTPGGASYEQFFGPGTRLTVL.

The V call is TRBV6-1, the J call TRBJ2-1; TRBD2 agrees at 8 bases. Matching the DNA end better, TRBJ2-7 makes the J call doubtful. The CDR3 is 16 residues long. Per germline, CDR1 MNHNS and CDR2 SASEGT. The CDR3 sequence is CASRGQGAGGTGEQYF. CDR3 nucleotide sequence: TGTGCCAGCAGGGGCCAAGGTGCGGGAGGAACGGGCGAGCAGTACTTC.

The CDR3 sequence is CATIPRRGLGNTIYF. In DNA form, the CDR3 reads TGTGCCACGATCCCCCGAAGGGGGCTAGGAAACACCATATATTTT. The chain is built from TRBV6-1 and TRBJ1-3; 7 bases match TRBD1. The CDR3 sequence is 15 residues long. J was trimmed by 4 bases and V by 10 bases; bases with no gene match: 13. Germline values: CDR1 MNHNS, CDR2 SASEGT.

This chain links TRBV9 with TRBJ2-1; D not certain. Germline CDR1 reads SGDLS; CDR2 reads YYNGEE. The CDR3 consists of 15 residues. V was shortened by 4 bases and J by 3 bases, with 14 bases between the two germline ends. The CDR3 bases are TGTGCCAGCAGCTCCCGGGTCCAGAACTACAATGAGCAGTTCTTC. Protein sequence: CASSSRVQNYNEQFF.

This clonotype is labeled as medium-sized. The J gene is TRBJ2-5, the V gene TRBV7-9; 8 nucleotides agree with TRBD2. The trim removed 5 bases at V and 1 base at J, leaving 9 bases unmatched. Germline CDR1 is SEHNR and CDR2 is FQNEAQ (reference sequence). This CDR3 region has 16 residues. The CDR3 loop is CASSPGGGILQETQYF. The CDR3 DNA reads as TGTGCCAGCAGCCCGGGAGGGGGGATACTCCAAGAGACCCAGTACTTC.

The J gene is TRBJ2-1, the V gene TRBV19; 9 bases line up with TRBD2. V lost 9 bases and J lost 6; bases outside the gene matches: 9. CDR3 length equals 14 residues. Germline V gives CDR1 LNHDA, CDR2 SQIVND (reference sequence). CDR3 amino acids: CASAAGGPGNEQFF. For the CDR3, the DNA is TGTGCCAGCGCTGCGGGAGGGCCTGGCAATGAGCAGTTCTTC.